A selection of T cell receptor beta chains follows, all from one sample in a study of T-cell memory formation after mild COVID-19. TCRdb re-analysed the 5' RACE reads in MiXCR, keeping a single row per CDR3 protein. The data contain roughly 48,000 distinct CDR3 sequences, 25% to 30% of them singletons. The sequenced material came from PBMCs or a T cell subset sorted from them (not recorded which). The receptor set was obtained from a man aged 18 to 29 who had mild COVID-19 (a few samples of this study predate the infection). Cell type and time point are not known. The CDR3 runs from the conserved cysteine through the conserved F or W. A D gene is named only where the DNA matches it firmly. Clone sizes are given selectively: once, few, many, or a class where the clone is expanded.

v_gene,abundance,j_gene,d_gene,CDR3nt,CDR3aa
TRBV6-2/TRBV6-3,.,TRBJ2-7,TRBD2,TGTGCCAGCAGTTACTCGAGTACTGGCGGGGGTGTCTACGAGCAGTACTTC,CASSYSSTGGGVYEQYF
TRBV27,many,TRBJ1-1,.,TGTGCCAGCAGTTTACAGGGGAGAGGGACTGAAGCTTTCTTT,CASSLQGRGTEAFF
TRBV4-1,once,TRBJ1-2,.,TGCGCCAGCAGCCAAGAGGGAGAGATCCTTAACTATGGCTACACCTTC,CASSQEGEILNYGYTF
TRBV3-1,few,TRBJ2-2,.,TGTGCCAGCAGCCCAATAGGGGGGGCGAACACCGGGGAGCTGTTTTTT,CASSPIGGANTGELFF
TRBV4-2,few,TRBJ2-1,TRBD2,TGTGCCAGCAGCCAAGAGGGACTATTTTACAATGAGCAGTTCTTC,CASSQEGLFYNEQFF
TRBV4-3,few,TRBJ2-1,.,TGCGCCAGCAGCCTGGGGGGCGGGGCCTCCCCCCTCAATGAGCAGTTCTTC,CASSLGGGASPLNEQFF
TRBV5-8,.,TRBJ1-2,.,TGTGCCAGCAGCTTTTGGGCCAGGGAGATCTATGGCTACACCTTC,CASSFWAREIYGYTF
TRBV9,few,TRBJ1-6,.,TGTGCCAGCAGCGGGGGGAGACTGATTAATTCACCCCTCCACTTT,CASSGGRLINSPLHF
TRBV10-1,.,TRBJ2-7,.,TGCGCCAGCAGTGAGGCAGGGTACGAGCAGTACTTC,CASSEAGYEQYF
TRBV12-3/TRBV12-4,few,TRBJ2-7,TRBD1,TGTGCCAGCAGTCGAGGACAGGGCTTGGTCGAGCAGTACTTC,CASSRGQGLVEQYF
TRBV12-3/TRBV12-4,.,TRBJ2-3,.,TGTGCCAGCAGTTTACCTCTGGAAGATACGCAGTATTTT,CASSLPLEDTQYF
TRBV3-1,few,TRBJ2-5,TRBD2,TGTGCCAGCAGCCAAGTATGGACTAGCGGGGAAGAGACCCAGTACTTC,CASSQVWTSGEETQYF
TRBV7-9,few,TRBJ2-3,.,TGTGCCAGCAGCTTACCCCTAGCAGAAGATACGCAGTATTTT,CASSLPLAEDTQYF
TRBV7-8,few,TRBJ2-3,TRBD2,TGTGCCAGCAGCTCCCCCTTTAGCGGGGCCTACACAGATACGCAGTATTTT,CASSSPFSGAYTDTQYF
TRBV7-9,.,TRBJ1-6,.,TGTGCCAGCAGCTTATCTGGCCGTATGGATTCACCCCTCCACTTT,CASSLSGRMDSPLHF
TRBV7-3,.,TRBJ2-1,TRBD2,TGTGCCAGCAGCTCTAGCGGGGGGTCCTACAATGAGCAGTTCTTC,CASSSSGGSYNEQFF
TRBV27,few,TRBJ2-2,TRBD1,TGTGCCAGCAGTCCTAACCCCCAGGGGGCCACCGGGGAGCTGTTTTTT,CASSPNPQGATGELFF
TRBV6-2/TRBV6-3,.,TRBJ1-2,.,TGTGCCAGCAGTTACCCGGGACGGCCTGCGGAGGGCTACACCTTC,CASSYPGRPAEGYTF
TRBV4-3,.,TRBJ2-2,TRBD1,TGCGCCAGCAGCCAAGAATCTCCCGGGACAGCCAACACCGGGGAGCTGTTTTTT,CASSQESPGTANTGELFF
TRBV6-1,.,TRBJ1-4,TRBD1,TGTGCCAGCAGTGAAACAGGGGGCAGAGAAAAACTGTTTTTT,CASSETGGREKLFF
TRBV6-6,.,TRBJ1-5,.,TGTGCCAGCAGTTACTCGGGTAGCAATCAGCCCCAGCATTTT,CASSYSGSNQPQHF
TRBV6-5,.,TRBJ1-4,TRBD1,TGTGCCAGCAGGACGGGACAGGGGGCCGAAAAACTGTTTTTT,CASRTGQGAEKLFF
TRBV9,.,TRBJ1-2,TRBD1,TGTGCCAGCAGCGCCGACAGGGAACAAAGCTATGGCTACACCTTC,CASSADREQSYGYTF
TRBV7-2,few,TRBJ2-3,TRBD2,TGTGCCAGCAGCTTAGAGTCGGGGGGGCGGGATACGCAGTATTTT,CASSLESGGRDTQYF
TRBV3-1,.,TRBJ2-1,.,TGTGCCAGCAGCCATTTTCCCCGGGGCTCCAGCTCCTACAATGAGCAGTTCTTC,CASSHFPRGSSSYNEQFF
TRBV29-1,few,TRBJ2-7,.,TGCAGCGTTCTGGAGATCGACTACGAGCAGTACTTC,CSVLEIDYEQYF
TRBV4-1,.,TRBJ2-5,.,TGCGCCAGCAGCCAAGATAAGGTTGGCAGGGCCCATCAAGAGACCCAGTACTTC,CASSQDKVGRAHQETQYF
TRBV6-5,few,TRBJ2-5,.,TGTGCCAGCAGTGAGGGGGTTCAAGAGACCCAGTACTTC,CASSEGVQETQYF
TRBV4-3,.,TRBJ2-1,TRBD2,TGCGCCAGCAGCTATGGACTAGCGGGAGTCAATGAGCAGTTCTTC,CASSYGLAGVNEQFF
TRBV7-7,.,TRBJ2-1,TRBD1,TGTGCTAGCAGCCAGGGGGCTGAGCAGTTCTTC,CASSQGAEQFF
TRBV21-1,few,TRBJ2-1,.,TGTGCCAGCAGCAACCGCCTCTTTATGGGGGCCAGCTCCTACAATGAGCAGTTCTTC,CASSNRLFMGASSYNEQFF
TRBV10-3,.,TRBJ1-2,.,TGTGCCATCAGAAACAGGGAGCACGGCTATGGCTACACCTTC,CAIRNREHGYGYTF
TRBV5-1,.,TRBJ2-3,.,TGCGCCAGCAGCACGGGCTGGACAGATACGCAGTATTTT,CASSTGWTDTQYF
TRBV9,.,TRBJ2-3,.,TGTGCCAGCAGCGTAGGAGGCGACACAGATACGCAGTATTTT,CASSVGGDTDTQYF
TRBV7-9,few,TRBJ2-3,.,TGTGCCAGCAACGGGGGCACAGATACGCAGTATTTT,CASNGGTDTQYF
TRBV12-3/TRBV12-4,.,TRBJ2-2,TRBD1,TGTGCCAGCAGTTTACGGACAGGGAACGGGGAGCTGTTTTTT,CASSLRTGNGELFF
TRBV2,.,TRBJ2-6,.,TGTGCCAGCAGCGGGGTGTGGGGGGCCAACGTCCTGACTTTC,CASSGVWGANVLTF
TRBV7-2,few,TRBJ1-3,.,TGTGCCAGCACCCGGTCTTGGGGCATTCAAGGAAACACCATATATTTT,CASTRSWGIQGNTIYF
TRBV6-5,.,TRBJ2-5,TRBD2,TGTGCCAGCAGTTCCCCCCGGGAGGGCGAGACCCAGTACTTC,CASSSPREGETQYF
TRBV7-9,.,TRBJ2-7,TRBD1,TGTGCCAGCAGCCCGGGACAGAACTACGAGCAGTACTTC,CASSPGQNYEQYF
TRBV12-3/TRBV12-4,.,TRBJ1-2,TRBD1,TGTGCCAGCAGTTTGGAGACAGGGATCTATGGCTACACCTTC,CASSLETGIYGYTF
TRBV5-1,.,TRBJ2-4,.,TGCGCCAGCAGCTTGGCCGGGGGAAACATTCAGTACTTC,CASSLAGGNIQYF
TRBV5-8,.,TRBJ2-1,.,TGTGCCAGCAGCGGCACTCAGGCGAAGGGCAACAATGAGCAGTTCTTC,CASSGTQAKGNNEQFF
TRBV6-2/TRBV6-3,.,TRBJ2-6,TRBD1,TGTGCCAGCAGAACCTGGACAGGGGCTGGGGCCAACGTCCTGACTTTC,CASRTWTGAGANVLTF
TRBV7-9,.,TRBJ2-5,TRBD1,TGTGCCAGCAGCTTACCCTCTACGGACAGGGCCGGGGAGACCCAGTACTTC,CASSLPSTDRAGETQYF
TRBV7-9,.,TRBJ2-1,TRBD2,TGTGCCAGCAGCTTAAATCTAGCGGGGGACCGAAGCTCCTACAATGAGCAGTTCTTC,CASSLNLAGDRSSYNEQFF
TRBV7-8,few,TRBJ2-1,TRBD1,TGTGCCAGCAGCTTACCGCGACAGGGGGCCCCGGGGGGCGACTACAATGAGCAGTTCTTC,CASSLPRQGAPGGDYNEQFF
TRBV9,.,TRBJ2-5,.,TGTGCCAGCAGCGTAGGATTGGAGAACCAAGAGACCCAGTACTTC,CASSVGLENQETQYF
TRBV5-6,few,TRBJ2-1,.,TGTGCCAGCAGCTTGGGACAGAGTGAGCAGTTCTTC,CASSLGQSEQFF
TRBV27,few,TRBJ1-5,.,TGTGCCAGCAGTTTTACAGGGCCCAGTCAGCCCCAGCATTTT,CASSFTGPSQPQHF
TRBV29-1,few,TRBJ2-3,.,TGCAGCGCCACGCAGGGGCCGGGGGATACGCAGTATTTT,CSATQGPGDTQYF
TRBV4-2,.,TRBJ1-1,.,TGTGCCAGCAGCCAAGACCCGGCGGATGAAGCTTTCTTT,CASSQDPADEAFF
TRBV7-2,few,TRBJ2-5,.,TGTGCCAGCAGCTTAGCGCGGCCCAGGACTCCTGGGGAGACCCAGTACTTC,CASSLARPRTPGETQYF
TRBV7-6,.,TRBJ1-1,.,TGTGCCAGCAGTTACGATTTGAACACTGAAGCTTTCTTT,CASSYDLNTEAFF
TRBV29-1,.,TRBJ2-5,.,TGCAGCGTTAAGAACAGGGAAGAGACCCAGTACTTC,CSVKNREETQYF